This entry lists 16 T cell receptor beta chains sequenced from one sample in a study of blood T cell repertoires in COVID-19. TCRdb's table, derived via immunoSEQ multiplex PCR, lists solely in-frame clones and lacks some. The sample lists about 220,000 clones, around 86% occurring once. The sample comprised peripheral blood. These TCRs come from a young woman who had recovered from COVID-19.

The V and J genes are TRBV2 and TRBJ1-4; D is perhaps TRBD1 (5 bases). The CDR3 runs 16 residues. In germline, CDR1 is SNHLY, CDR2 FYNNEI. Trimming left V 7 bases short and J 0 bases short, with 15 bases between. The CDR3 region has the DNA TGTGCCAGCATCAGGGTTAGGGTTGCAACTAATGAAAAACTGTTTTTT. It encodes CASIRVRVATNEKLFF.

The rearrangement links TRBV6-2 or TRBV6-3 to TRBJ1-2, with D possibly TRBD1 on 5 matching bases. The V end lost 4 bases, the J end lost 8 bases, and 20 bases lay between the germline ends. Germline V gene data show CDR1 as MNHEY and CDR2 as SVGEGT. The CDR3 has 15 residues. DNA of the CDR3: TGTGCCAGCAGTTCCCTGGACATAACCCAAGAAGGCTACACCTTC. It specifies CASSSLDITQEGYTF.

The chain combines TRBV25-1 with TRBJ1-2; tentatively, D is TRBD1 (6 bases). The V end was cut by 5 bases, the J end by 1 base, with 11 bases between. Per the germline V gene, CDR1 is MGHDK and CDR2 is SYGVNS. The CDR3 covers 14 residues. The CDR3 DNA reads TGTGCCAGCAGTACGGGACACCTTAACTATGGCTACACCTTC. Protein: CASSTGHLNYGYTF.

The chain carries TRBV5-4 and TRBJ1-1; D is unclear. V was clipped by 4 bases and J by 0 bases, with 10 bases between them. The CDR3 runs 14 residues. Germline loops: CDR1 SGHNT, CDR2 YYREEE (reference sequence). The CDR3 sequence is CASSVEALNTEAFF. The CDR3 nucleotides read TGTGCCAGCAGCGTAGAGGCTTTGAACACTGAAGCTTTCTTT.

This chain uses TRBV2 with TRBJ2-7, with unresolved D. Germline V gene sequence: CDR1 SNHLY, CDR2 FYNNEI. The CDR3 extends over 13 amino acids. Deletions cut 3 bases from V and 0 bases from J, with 6 bases between. CDR3: CASSDADSYEQYF. The DNA for the CDR3 is TGTGCCAGCAGTGATGCGGACTCCTACGAGCAGTACTTC.

The rearrangement links TRBV7-9 to TRBJ1-1, with D perhaps matching TRBD1 (6 bases). The V gene's germline CDR1 is SEHNR and CDR2 FQNEAQ (reference sequence). Trimming stripped 4 bases from V and 0 bases from J, with 15 bases between. CDR3 size: 16 residues. The CDR3 coding sequence is TGTGCCAGCAGCTCGATAGGACAGAGTTTGAACACTGAAGCTTTCTTT. Amino acid sequence: CASSSIGQSLNTEAFF.

The chain employs TRBV12-3 or TRBV12-4 and TRBJ1-2, with unresolved D. The CDR3 sequence is 12 residues long. Deletions cut 5 bases from V and 7 bases from J, with 11 bases between. The CDR3 region has the DNA TGTGCCAGCAGTCCTGGAGGAATTGGCTACACCTTC. It specifies CASSPGGIGYTF.

This sequence joins TRBV18 and TRBJ1-3; 7 positions agree with TRBD1. CDR1 is KGHSH, CDR2 LQKENI, per germline. The CDR3 runs to 17 residues. V was pared by 2 bases and J by 3 bases, with 10 bases of the junction left unmatched. DNA of the CDR3: TGTGCCAGCTCACCAACGGCGGGACAGTATGGTGGAAACACCATATATTTT. The encoded protein is CASSPTAGQYGGNTIYF.

V is TRBV24-1 and J is TRBJ2-7, with 9 bases fitting TRBD2. From germline, CDR1 is KGHDR and CDR2 SFDVKD. The CDR3 has 17 amino acids. The V segment lost 4 bases and the J segment 2 bases; nucleotides outside the gene matches: 11. The CDR3: CATSEPKRGAATYEQYF. The CDR3 DNA sequence: TGTGCCACCAGTGAACCAAAGCGGGGGGCTGCCACCTACGAGCAGTACTTC.

This chain uses TRBV4-2 with TRBJ1-2; TRBD1 aligns across 12 bases. V lost 0 bases to trimming and J lost 4 bases; unmatched junction nucleotides: 9. Germline-derived CDR1 and CDR2 are LGHNA and YNFKEQ. There are 18 residues in the CDR3. The CDR3 is CASSQESSGQGAGYGYTF. DNA of the CDR3: TGTGCCAGCAGCCAAGAGTCGTCGGGACAGGGGGCTGGCTATGGCTACACCTTC.

This clone was recorded only once. The chain joins TRBV7-3 to TRBJ2-1, with D maybe TRBD2 (7 bases). Germline assignment: CDR1 SGHTA and CDR2 FQGTGA. Deletions cut 4 bases from V and 8 bases from J, with 15 bases between. CDR3 length equals 14 residues. CDR3 residues: CASSSGGVSHEQFF. DNA for the CDR3: TGTGCCAGCAGCTCGGGGGGCGTCTCCCATGAGCAGTTCTTC.

CDR3 loop: CASTGIAGNTGELFF. The CDR3 DNA follows: TGTGCCAGCACCGGAATTGCGGGGAACACCGGGGAGCTGTTTTTT. The chain has TRBV5-4 and TRBJ2-2, with D perhaps matching TRBD2 (5 bases). Trimming stripped 6 bases from V and 1 base from J, with 13 bases between. Per the germline V gene, CDR1 is SGHNT and CDR2 is YYREEE (reference sequence). This CDR3 has 15 amino acids.

The chain has TRBV2 and TRBJ2-3; 7 positions match TRBD1. This CDR3 has 12 amino acids. The junction had 4 bases not matched to a gene; V was cut back by 8 bases and J by 5 bases. Germline V gene lookup returns CDR1 SNHLY and CDR2 FYNNEI. Here the CDR3 DNA reads TGTGCCAGCCACAGGGGTGTAGATACGCAGTATTTT. Translated: CASHRGVDTQYF.

This chain joins TRBV7-9 and TRBJ2-7; 8 bases map to TRBD1. Unmatched junction bases numbered 7, after V lost 4 bases and J lost 2 bases. This CDR3 is 15 amino acids long. The germline V gene has CDR1 SEHNR and CDR2 FQNEAQ (reference sequence). The CDR3 sequence: CASSYRRTGTYEQYF. Written as DNA, the CDR3 is TGTGCCAGCAGCTACCGACGGACAGGGACCTACGAGCAGTACTTC.

A single count supports this clone. CDR3 nucleotides: TGTGCCAGCTACTCACCCGGGACTAGCGGGTACGAGCAGTACTTC. Protein: CASYSPGTSGYEQYF. The chain recombines TRBV6-5 with TRBJ2-7, with TRBD2 matching over 12 bases. The trim removed 8 bases at V and 4 bases at J, leaving 9 bases unmatched. Germline V gene data show CDR1 as MNHEY and CDR2 as SVGAGI. The CDR3 loop spans 15 amino acids.

The chain is built from TRBV3-1 (or the pseudogene TRBV3-2) and TRBJ1-1, with D uncertain. Germline CDR1 is LGHDT and CDR2 is YNNKEL (reference sequence). The CDR3 length is 14 residues. Trimming cost V 1 base and J 4 bases, with 10 bases left between them. The chain's CDR3 is CASSQGWGGTEAFF. The CDR3 nucleotides read TGTGCCAGCAGCCAAGGATGGGGAGGCACTGAAGCTTTCTTT.